The next 5 T cell receptor beta chains were all read from a single sample in a study of blood T cells in healthy people across ages. A sample-barcoded 5' primer and a J-beta primer mix were used in a second PCR of roughly 6 to 12 cycles. TCRdb re-analysed the 5' RACE reads in MiXCR, keeping a single row per CDR3 protein. The profile shows about 1.4 million distinct CDR3 sequences, 45% to 70% of them singletons. Sequenced material: blood. These receptors were collected from a man aged 18 to 29 in good health.

The rearrangement uses TRBV2 and TRBJ2-7; 9 positions agree with TRBD2. Unmatched junction bases numbered 10, after V lost 6 bases and J lost 7 bases. In germline, CDR1 is SNHLY, CDR2 FYNNEI. The CDR3 totals 14 residues. CDR3 bases: TGTGCCAGCAGCGGGACTAGCAGCGCCTCGGAGCAGTACTTC. This sequence encodes CASSGTSSASEQYF.

The V gene is TRBV4-1, the J gene TRBJ2-4; D not certain. The V end was cut by 1 base, the J end by 10 bases, with 14 bases between. Germline CDR1 reads MGHRA; CDR2 reads YSYEKL. The CDR3 consists of 14 residues. The CDR3 sequence is CASSQAVNAGIQYF. As DNA, the CDR3 is TGCGCCAGCAGCCAAGCGGTCAATGCAGGAATTCAGTACTTC.

V is TRBV4-1 and J is TRBJ1-1, with D perhaps matching TRBD1 (6 bases). CDR1 is MGHRA, CDR2 YSYEKL, per germline. The CDR3 consists of 15 residues. Between the trimmed V and J ends, which lost 3 bases and 3 bases, there was a span of 14 bases. The CDR3 loop reads CASSQRQEGYTEAFF. The CDR3, as DNA: TGCGCCAGCAGCCAGCGACAGGAGGGGTACACTGAAGCTTTCTTT.

Turning to this clonotype: The junction departs from germline at one end; a sequencing error may be responsible. The chain combines TRBV6-5 with TRBJ1-2, with no clear D. The CDR3 contains 15 residues. Germline loops: CDR1 MNHEY, CDR2 SVGAGI. CDR3 protein: CASRYSEGASYGYTF. CDR3 bases: TGTGCCAGCAGATACTCTGAGGGCGCTAGCTATGGCTACACCTTC.

The chain joins TRBV20-1 to TRBJ1-1; a weak D match, TRBD1 (5 bases). CDR1 and CDR2 from the germline V gene are DFQATT and SNEGSKA (reference sequence). V lost 7 bases and J 5 bases, leaving 11 bases between the germline ends. The CDR3 is made up of 11 amino acids. CDR3 protein: CSGSWGTEAFF. CDR3 nucleotides: TGCAGTGGGTCCTGGGGGACTGAAGCTTTCTTT.